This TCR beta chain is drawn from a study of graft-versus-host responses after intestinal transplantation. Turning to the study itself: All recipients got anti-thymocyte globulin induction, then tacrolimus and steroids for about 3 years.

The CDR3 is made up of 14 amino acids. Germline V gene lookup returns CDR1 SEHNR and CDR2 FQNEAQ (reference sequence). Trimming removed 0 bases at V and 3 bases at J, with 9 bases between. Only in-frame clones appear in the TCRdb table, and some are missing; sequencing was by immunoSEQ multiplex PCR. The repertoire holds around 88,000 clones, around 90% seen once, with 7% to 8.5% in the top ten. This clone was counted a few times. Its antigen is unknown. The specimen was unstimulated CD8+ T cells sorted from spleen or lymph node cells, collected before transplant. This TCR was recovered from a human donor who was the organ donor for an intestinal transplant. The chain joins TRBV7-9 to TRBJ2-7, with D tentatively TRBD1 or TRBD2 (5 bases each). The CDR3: CASSLAGTGYEQYF. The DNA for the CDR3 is TGTGCCAGCAGCTTAGCCGGGACGGGCTACGAGCAGTACTTC.